This TCR beta chain was identified in a study of T-cell reconstitution after alpha-beta-depleted transplantation in children. Study outcomes and limitations: Fresh T-cell production supplied most of the T-cell counts and diversity seen one year after transplant.

TCRbeta library construction was performed incorporating unique molecular identifiers. TCRdb processed the PCR reads anew with MiXCR; each CDR3 protein has one entry. The data hold around 450,000 distinct CDR3 sequences, with around 16% observed a single time. Trimming at V came to 5 bases and at J to 0 bases, leaving 3 bases not matched to a gene. This CDR3 region has 14 residues. Germline CDR1 is SGHVS and CDR2 is FQNEAQ. A note on this clonotype: Its specificity is unknown.

This chain uses TRBV7-8 with TRBJ1-1; 7 positions agree with TRBD1. The receptor was derived from a boy younger than two who had a stem cell transplant for Wiskott-Aldrich syndrome, so the T cells may come from the graft donor. This sample comprised PBMCs, mostly from graft donor cells, obtained 360 days after TCRalphabeta/CD19-depleted stem cell transplant. CDR3 in amino acids: CASSGTELNTEAFF. The CDR3 DNA reads TGTGCCAGCAGCGGGACAGAGCTGAACACTGAAGCTTTCTTT.